This is a list of T cell receptor beta chains from one sample in a study of blood T cell repertoires in COVID-19. Only in-frame clones appear in the TCRdb table, and some are missing; sequencing was by immunoSEQ multiplex PCR. The top ten hold just over 0.85% of the sample, which has approximately 340,000 clones, 90% to 95% seen once. Sequenced material: PBMCs or T cells enriched from blood (not recorded which). All receptors derive from a woman between 40 and 50 years old who had been exposed to COVID-19. The CDR3 runs from the conserved cysteine through the conserved F or W. Fields, in order: J gene, V gene, clone size, D gene, CDR3 DNA, CDR3 protein. A D gene is named only where the DNA matches it firmly. Some rows mark clone size as missing; the rest say once, few, many or name a class of expanded clone.

J gene: TRBJ1-1
V gene: TRBV29-1
clone size: -
D gene: -
CDR3 DNA: TGCAGCGTTGAAAGGCCTGGGAGGACTGAAGCTTTCTTT
CDR3 protein: CSVERPGRTEAFF

J gene: TRBJ1-4
V gene: TRBV12-3/TRBV12-4
clone size: -
D gene: -
CDR3 DNA: TGTGCCAGCAGTTTAGGGGGGGGTGAAAAACTGTTTTTT
CDR3 protein: CASSLGGGEKLFF

J gene: TRBJ1-2
V gene: TRBV12-3/TRBV12-4
clone size: -
D gene: -
CDR3 DNA: TGTGCCAGCAGGCCAGGGACTGAGTATGGCTACACCTTC
CDR3 protein: CASRPGTEYGYTF

J gene: TRBJ1-2
V gene: TRBV19
clone size: -
D gene: -
CDR3 DNA: TGTGCCAGTAGTATAAAGGAGGGAGACGTCTATGGCTACACCTTC
CDR3 protein: CASSIKEGDVYGYTF

J gene: TRBJ2-7
V gene: TRBV5-1
clone size: -
D gene: TRBD1
CDR3 DNA: TGCGCCAGCAGCCCCTATTCCCGGACAGGGCCTGGCGAGCAGTACTTC
CDR3 protein: CASSPYSRTGPGEQYF

J gene: TRBJ1-4
V gene: TRBV9
clone size: -
D gene: TRBD1
CDR3 DNA: TGTGCCAGCAGCGGCTCACAGGGGTCCGGGGAAAAACTGTTTTTT
CDR3 protein: CASSGSQGSGEKLFF

J gene: TRBJ2-2
V gene: TRBV3-1/TRBV3-2
clone size: -
D gene: TRBD2
CDR3 DNA: TGTGCCAGCAGCCAAGGGCTAGCGGGGGGCAACGCGAACACCGGGGAGCTGTTTTTT
CDR3 protein: CASSQGLAGGNANTGELFF

J gene: TRBJ2-1
V gene: TRBV7-3
clone size: once
D gene: -
CDR3 DNA: TGTGCCAGCAGTCAGAGCGACGGAGCTGGTGAGCAGTTCTTC
CDR3 protein: CASSQSDGAGEQFF

J gene: TRBJ1-3
V gene: TRBV11-3
clone size: -
D gene: -
CDR3 DNA: TGTGCCAGCAGCTTAGGGTCCCGGCGGTCCCTAAAAGGAAACACCATATATTTT
CDR3 protein: CASSLGSRRSLKGNTIYF

J gene: TRBJ2-7
V gene: TRBV27
clone size: -
D gene: -
CDR3 DNA: TGTGCCAGCAGTAAGCTTACAGGGACGGGGGAGCAGTACTTC
CDR3 protein: CASSKLTGTGEQYF

J gene: TRBJ1-4
V gene: TRBV15
clone size: -
D gene: -
CDR3 DNA: TGTGCCACCAGCAGATCGTCGGGGTGGTCGGGCGAAAAACTGTTTTTT
CDR3 protein: CATSRSSGWSGEKLFF

J gene: TRBJ1-1
V gene: TRBV20-1
clone size: -
D gene: -
CDR3 DNA: TGCAGTGCTAGTCGGGGGGGGGCCGGTCTAGCAACTGAAGCTTTCTTT
CDR3 protein: CSASRGGAGLATEAFF

J gene: TRBJ2-3
V gene: TRBV6-4
clone size: few
D gene: -
CDR3 DNA: TGTGCCAGCACCCAAAGCGCAGGGAGCACAGATACGCAGTATTTT
CDR3 protein: CASTQSAGSTDTQYF

J gene: TRBJ2-1
V gene: TRBV15
clone size: -
D gene: TRBD1
CDR3 DNA: TGTGCCACCAGCATCAACAGGGGCAATGAGCAGTTCTTC
CDR3 protein: CATSINRGNEQFF

J gene: TRBJ2-2
V gene: TRBV30
clone size: -
D gene: TRBD2
CDR3 DNA: TGTGCCTGGAGTGTACCATTGGGACTAGCGGGCCGGAACACCGGGGAGCTGTTTTTT
CDR3 protein: CAWSVPLGLAGRNTGELFF

J gene: TRBJ2-7
V gene: TRBV7-2
clone size: -
D gene: TRBD2
CDR3 DNA: TGTGCCAGCAGCCGCGGGACTAGCGGTCCCTACGAGCAGTACTTC
CDR3 protein: CASSRGTSGPYEQYF

J gene: TRBJ2-1
V gene: TRBV7-9
clone size: -
D gene: TRBD2
CDR3 DNA: TGTGCCAGCAGCTCGTCAACAAACCTAGCGGGGGAACGAAATGAGCAGTTCTTC
CDR3 protein: CASSSSTNLAGERNEQFF

J gene: TRBJ2-1
V gene: TRBV12-3/TRBV12-4
clone size: -
D gene: -
CDR3 DNA: TGTGCCAGCAGTTCTATAAACCTCAATGAGCAGTTCTTC
CDR3 protein: CASSSINLNEQFF

J gene: TRBJ2-1
V gene: TRBV5-5
clone size: -
D gene: -
CDR3 DNA: TGTGCCAGCAGCATCACCCGCGGGGTTCAGTCCAATGAGCAGTTCTTC
CDR3 protein: CASSITRGVQSNEQFF

J gene: TRBJ2-5
V gene: TRBV19
clone size: -
D gene: TRBD2
CDR3 DNA: TGTGCCAGTGGGGTAGCGGGATCGGAGACCCAGTACTTC
CDR3 protein: CASGVAGSETQYF

J gene: TRBJ2-1
V gene: TRBV28
clone size: -
D gene: -
CDR3 DNA: TGTGCCAGCAGTTTCGACAGAAACAATGAGCAGTTCTTC
CDR3 protein: CASSFDRNNEQFF

J gene: TRBJ2-1
V gene: TRBV11-3
clone size: -
D gene: TRBD2
CDR3 DNA: TGTGCCAGCAGCACCGGGACTAGCGGGAGGGCCGGAGGTGAGCAGTTCTTC
CDR3 protein: CASSTGTSGRAGGEQFF

J gene: TRBJ1-2
V gene: TRBV5-1
clone size: -
D gene: TRBD1
CDR3 DNA: TGCGCCAGCAGCGCCGGACAGGGGGCCTATGGCTACACCTTC
CDR3 protein: CASSAGQGAYGYTF

J gene: TRBJ2-7
V gene: TRBV5-8
clone size: -
D gene: -
CDR3 DNA: TGTGCCAGCAGCGTGCGAGGTGGCTACGAGCAGTACTTC
CDR3 protein: CASSVRGGYEQYF

J gene: TRBJ1-2
V gene: TRBV13
clone size: few
D gene: TRBD1
CDR3 DNA: TGTGCCAGCAGCTTAGGGACAGGGAGTCTTGGCTACACCTTC
CDR3 protein: CASSLGTGSLGYTF

J gene: TRBJ1-5
V gene: TRBV3-1/TRBV3-2
clone size: -
D gene: -
CDR3 DNA: TGTGCCAGCAGCCAAGGGTCAGGGCTGGGCAATCAGCCCCAGCATTTT
CDR3 protein: CASSQGSGLGNQPQHF

J gene: TRBJ1-6
V gene: TRBV14
clone size: -
D gene: TRBD1
CDR3 DNA: TGTGCCAGCCGCGGACAGGTGGAGGAACCCCTCCACTTT
CDR3 protein: CASRGQVEEPLHF

J gene: TRBJ1-1
V gene: TRBV5-4
clone size: -
D gene: -
CDR3 DNA: TGTGCCAGCAGCCCTACCCCGGTGGTTAACACTGAAGCTTTCTTT
CDR3 protein: CASSPTPVVNTEAFF

J gene: TRBJ2-7
V gene: TRBV11-3
clone size: -
D gene: -
CDR3 DNA: TGTGCCAGCAGCTCCTATGCCGGTAGCTCCTACGAGCAGTACTTC
CDR3 protein: CASSSYAGSSYEQYF